The rows below give T cell receptor beta chains drawn from one sample of a study of T cell changes during pregnancy in multiple sclerosis. Generated by immunoSEQ multiplex PCR, the TCRdb table keeps only in-frame clones and is missing some. This repertoire shows about 100,000 clones, around 90% found once; its top ten account for 0.78%. The source material was peripheral blood, sampled in the third trimester of pregnancy. All receptors derive from a female donor in good health, enrolled as a control in a pregnancy study. The CDR3 runs from the conserved cysteine through the conserved F or W. D genes are given only for firm matches. Expanded clones get a size class; other rows say once, few or many, or leave the size out.

D gene | J gene | clone size | V gene | CDR3 protein | CDR3 DNA
. | TRBJ1-5 | . | TRBV9 | CASSVRDNPREPQHF | TGTGCCAGCAGCGTCCGTGACAACCCCAGGGAGCCCCAGCATTTT
TRBD2 | TRBJ2-7 | . | TRBV7-9 | CVVGLANSYEQYF | TGTGTCGTAGGACTAGCAAATTCCTACGAGCAGTACTTC
TRBD1 | TRBJ1-4 | . | TRBV19 | CATRQGDEKLFF | TGTGCCACTCGACAGGGTGATGAAAAACTGTTTTTT
. | TRBJ2-7 | . | TRBV9 | CASAPEEGPSSYEQYF | TGTGCCAGCGCCCCCGAGGAGGGACCGAGCTCCTACGAGCAGTACTTC
. | TRBJ1-2 | . | TRBV27 | CASSLWGQIGYTF | TGTGCCAGCAGTTTATGGGGACAAATTGGGTACACCTTC
TRBD1 | TRBJ2-5 | . | TRBV5-4 | CASSLEGQGAETQYF | TGTGCCAGCAGCCTGGAGGGACAGGGGGCAGAGACCCAGTACTTC
TRBD2 | TRBJ2-3 | . | TRBV4-2 | CASSQGLAGGPSTDTQYF | TGTGCCAGCAGCCAAGGACTAGCGGGGGGGCCTAGCACAGATACGCAGTATTTT
TRBD1 | TRBJ1-1 | few | TRBV19 | CASRRPLGGRVYTEAFF | TGTGCCAGTAGAAGACCTCTAGGGGGCAGGGTGTACACTGAAGCTTTCTTT
. | TRBJ1-3 | . | TRBV10-3 | CAISSSGNTIYF | TGTGCCATCAGCTCCTCTGGAAACACCATATATTTT
TRBD1 | TRBJ1-6 | . | TRBV7-3 | CASSLQGTGVSPLHF | TGTGCCAGCAGCTTACAAGGGACAGGGGTTTCACCCCTCCACTTT
. | TRBJ2-7 | . | TRBV11-2 | CASHLRPGLYEQYF | TGTGCCAGCCACCTTCGTCCTGGGCTCTACGAGCAGTACTTC
TRBD2 | TRBJ2-1 | . | TRBV7-9 | CASSFSSGGYNEQFF | TGTGCCAGCAGCTTTTCTAGCGGGGGGTACAATGAGCAGTTCTTC
. | TRBJ2-5 | . | TRBV9 | CASSSRGGAETQYF | TGTGCCAGCAGCTCCCGTGGGGGGGCGGAGACCCAGTACTTC
TRBD1 | TRBJ1-5 | . | TRBV2 | CASSVDRGGNQPQHF | TGTGCCAGCAGTGTAGACAGGGGCGGCAATCAGCCCCAGCATTTT
TRBD2 | TRBJ2-5 | . | TRBV7-2 | CASSDGGMETQYF | TGTGCCAGCAGCGACGGGGGGATGGAGACCCAGTACTTC
TRBD2 | TRBJ2-7 | . | TRBV7-2 | CASRPTPGLAGGHEQYF | TGTGCCAGCAGACCCACCCCGGGACTAGCGGGGGGCCACGAGCAGTACTTC
TRBD1 | TRBJ1-1 | . | TRBV4-3 | CASSQGAGGNTEAFF | TGCGCCAGCAGCCAAGGGGCAGGGGGGAACACTGAAGCTTTCTTT
TRBD2 | TRBJ2-7 | . | TRBV27 | CASSSYSGGGAYEQYF | TGTGCCAGCAGTTCCTATTCAGGCGGGGGAGCCTACGAGCAGTACTTC
. | TRBJ1-3 | . | TRBV7-2 | CASSLVSLGNTIYF | TGTGCCAGCAGCTTAGTTTCGTTGGGAAACACCATATATTTT
. | TRBJ2-1 | once | TRBV7-2 | CASSLVGTYNEQFF | TGTGCCAGCAGCTTAGTCGGGACCTACAATGAGCAGTTCTTC
TRBD2 | TRBJ2-1 | . | TRBV2 | CASSEDLRLAEHNEQFF | TGTGCCAGCAGCGAAGACCTAAGACTAGCGGAGCACAATGAGCAGTTCTTC
TRBD1 | TRBJ2-7 | . | TRBV28 | CASSLGQGYEQYF | TGTGCCAGCAGTCTGGGACAGGGCTACGAGCAGTACTTC
. | TRBJ2-7 | . | TRBV4-1 | CASSQDVRDFGQYF | TGCGCCAGCAGCCAAGATGTCAGGGACTTTGGGCAGTACTTC